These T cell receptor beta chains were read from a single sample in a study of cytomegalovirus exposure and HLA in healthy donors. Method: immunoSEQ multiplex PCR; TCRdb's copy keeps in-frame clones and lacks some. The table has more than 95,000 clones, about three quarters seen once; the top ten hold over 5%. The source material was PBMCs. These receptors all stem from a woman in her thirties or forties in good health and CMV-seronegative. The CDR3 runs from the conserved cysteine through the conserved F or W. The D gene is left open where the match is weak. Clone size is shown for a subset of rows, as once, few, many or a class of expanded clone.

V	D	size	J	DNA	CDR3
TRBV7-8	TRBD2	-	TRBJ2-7	TGTGCCAGCAGCTTAGGGACTAGTAGGGCCGGCGAGCAGTACTTC	CASSLGTSRAGEQYF
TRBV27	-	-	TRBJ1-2	TGTGCCAACCCGACCAGCAGGGGTTGCTATGGCTACACCTTC	CANPTSRGCYGYTF
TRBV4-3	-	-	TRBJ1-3	TGCGCCAGCAGCCAAGACAGGTCAACTAACACCATATATTTT	CASSQDRSTNTIYF
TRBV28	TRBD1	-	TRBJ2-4	TGTGCCAGCACTTCTACTCGGTGGGGACAGGGACCCACTGGGAGAAACATTCAGTACTTC	CASTSTRWGQGPTGRNIQYF
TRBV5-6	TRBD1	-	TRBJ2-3	TGTGCCAGCAGCCTGACAGGGCCCTTGGGAGATACGCAGTATTTT	CASSLTGPLGDTQYF
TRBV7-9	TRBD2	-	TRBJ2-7	TGTGCCAGCAGCTCCTCCTGGACTAGCTCCTACGAGCAGTACTTC	CASSSSWTSSYEQYF
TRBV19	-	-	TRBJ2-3	TGTGCCAGTAGTATAGGGGGGGTGAGCACAGATACGCAGTATTTT	CASSIGGVSTDTQYF
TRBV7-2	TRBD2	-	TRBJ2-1	TGTGCCAGCAGCTTAGTGACTAGCGGGAGGAGTGAGCAGTTCTTC	CASSLVTSGRSEQFF
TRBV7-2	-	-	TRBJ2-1	TGTGCCAGCAGTCTTAAACAGGGTACCAATGAGCAGTTCTTC	CASSLKQGTNEQFF
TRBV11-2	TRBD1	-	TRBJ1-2	TGTGCCAGCAGCTTTAAACGCGGGACAGGGGGCTCGGTCTATGGCTACACCTTC	CASSFKRGTGGSVYGYTF
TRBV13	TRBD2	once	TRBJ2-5	TGTGCCAGCAGCTTTCAGCGGGAGGGTCAAGAGACCCAGTACTTC	CASSFQREGQETQYF
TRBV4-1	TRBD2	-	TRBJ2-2	TGCGCCAGCAGGGATATAGCGGGCTCGAACACCGGGGAGCTGTTTTTT	CASRDIAGSNTGELFF
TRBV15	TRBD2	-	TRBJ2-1	TGTGCCACCAGCAGTCATGGCGGGAGGTACAATGAGCAGTTCTTC	CATSSHGGRYNEQFF
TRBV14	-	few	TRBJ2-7	TGTGCCAGCAGCCGACTCTACTACGAGCAGTACTTC	CASSRLYYEQYF
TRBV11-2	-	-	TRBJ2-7	TGTGCCAGCAGTCGGGACATTGCCCGCTCCTACGAGCAGTACTTC	CASSRDIARSYEQYF
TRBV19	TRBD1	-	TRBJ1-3	TGTGCCAGTAGCCGGGGACAGGGCTTCGACACCATATATTTT	CASSRGQGFDTIYF
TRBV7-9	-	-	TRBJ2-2	TGTGCCAGCAGCTTCACTAGACCGAACACCGGGGAGCTGTTTTTT	CASSFTRPNTGELFF
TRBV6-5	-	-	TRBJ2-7	TGTGCCAGCAGTCGAGGGAGCTCCTACGAGCAGTACTTC	CASSRGSSYEQYF
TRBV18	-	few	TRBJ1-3	TGTGCCAGCTCACCGGGCGGAAACACCATATATTTT	CASSPGGNTIYF
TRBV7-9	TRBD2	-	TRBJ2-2	TGTTCCAGCAGCCCCCCTAGCGGGACTAACACCGGGGAGCTGTTTTTT	CSSSPPSGTNTGELFF
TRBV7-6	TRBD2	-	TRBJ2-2	TGTGCCAGCAGCCCTGATTTAGCGGGAAGATCGACCGGGGAGCTGTTTTTT	CASSPDLAGRSTGELFF
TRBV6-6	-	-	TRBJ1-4	TGTGCCAGCAGTTACTCGACCAGGGATGAAAAACTGTTTTTT	CASSYSTRDEKLFF
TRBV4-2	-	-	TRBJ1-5	TGTGCCAGCAGCCAAGGCGGGAATCAGCCCCAGCATTTT	CASSQGGNQPQHF
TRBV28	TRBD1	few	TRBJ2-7	TGTGCCAGCACCCCGGGACAGGGCATCTACGAGCAGTACTTC	CASTPGQGIYEQYF
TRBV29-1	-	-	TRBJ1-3	TGCAGCGTTGAGCCGGGGATTGGAAACACCATATATTTT	CSVEPGIGNTIYF
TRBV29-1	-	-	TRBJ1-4	TGCAGCGTGCGGGGACGGACTAATGAAAAACTGTTTTTT	CSVRGRTNEKLFF
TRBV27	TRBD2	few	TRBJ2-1	TGTGCCAGCAGTTCCACGACTAGCCATGAGCAGTTCTTC	CASSSTTSHEQFF
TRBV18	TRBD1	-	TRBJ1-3	TGTGCCAGCTCACCTGCCGGGACAGGGTCTGGAAACACCATATATTTT	CASSPAGTGSGNTIYF
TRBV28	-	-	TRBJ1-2	TGTGCCAGCAGGAGGGCGGACTATGGCTACACCTTC	CASRRADYGYTF
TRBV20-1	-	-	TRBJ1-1	TGCAGTGCTAGTCAGTACACTGAAGCTTTCTTT	CSASQYTEAFF
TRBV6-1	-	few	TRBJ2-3	TGTGCCAGCAGTGAAGCGCTAGGAACTACAGATACGCAGTATTTT	CASSEALGTTDTQYF
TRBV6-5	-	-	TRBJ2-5	TGTGCCAGCAGTTACTTGCAGGGAGAGACCCAGTACTTC	CASSYLQGETQYF
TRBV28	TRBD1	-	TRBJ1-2	TGTGCCAGCAGTTTATATTGGACAGGGGCGGATGGCTACACCTTC	CASSLYWTGADGYTF
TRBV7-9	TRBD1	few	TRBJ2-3	TGTGCCAGCAGCTTGGGACAGGGGCTTGATACGCAGTATTTT	CASSLGQGLDTQYF
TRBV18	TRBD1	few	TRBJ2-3	TGTGCCAGCTCAAGAACCTACGGGACAGGGAGCACAGATACGCAGTATTTT	CASSRTYGTGSTDTQYF
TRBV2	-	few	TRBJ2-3	TGTGCCAGCAGCCCTTCCTCAGATACGCAGTATTTT	CASSPSSDTQYF
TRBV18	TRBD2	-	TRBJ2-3	TGTGCCAGCTCACCAATTAGCGGGAGTGATACGCAGTATTTT	CASSPISGSDTQYF
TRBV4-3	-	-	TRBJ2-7	TGCGCCAGCAGCCAAGATACGGGGGTCCCCTTCGAGCAGTACTTC	CASSQDTGVPFEQYF
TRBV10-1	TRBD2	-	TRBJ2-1	TGCGCCAGCAGTGAGTCGGGTAGCGGGAGTAAAAATGAGCAGTTCTTC	CASSESGSGSKNEQFF
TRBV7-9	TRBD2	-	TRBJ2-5	TGTGCCAGCAGCCCCGGACTAGCGGGTATACAAGAGACCCAGTACTTC	CASSPGLAGIQETQYF
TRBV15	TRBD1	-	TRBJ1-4	TGTGCCACCAGCAGAGGGAACAGGGGAAATGAAAAACTGTTTTTT	CATSRGNRGNEKLFF
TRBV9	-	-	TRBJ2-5	TGTGCCAGCAGCGTAGACGAGGGAGAAGAGACCCAGTACTTC	CASSVDEGEETQYF
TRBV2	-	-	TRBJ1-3	TGTGCCAGCAGTGAAGCGCGCCGTGGAAACACCATATATTTT	CASSEARRGNTIYF
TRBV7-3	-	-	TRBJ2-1	TGTGCCAGCAGCCCAGGGTCTAGCGCGATAAATGAGCAGTTCTTC	CASSPGSSAINEQFF
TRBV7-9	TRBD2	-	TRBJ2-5	TGTGCCAGCAGCAAGGGGACTATGTACCAAGAGACCCAGTACTTC	CASSKGTMYQETQYF
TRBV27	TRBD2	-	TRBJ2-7	TGTGCCAGCAGTTCAAAGGGAGGGATCTCCTACGAGCAGTACTTC	CASSSKGGISYEQYF
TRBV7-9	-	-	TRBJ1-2	TGTTCCAGCAGCATCGATCAACTGAAGAACTATGGCTACACCTTC	CSSSIDQLKNYGYTF
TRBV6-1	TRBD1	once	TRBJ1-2	TGTGCCACCAAGAGTCGACAGGGCGTCTATGGCTACACCTTC	CATKSRQGVYGYTF
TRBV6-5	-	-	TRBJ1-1	TGTGCCAGCAGTTACAGAGTGAACACTGAAGCTTTCTTT	CASSYRVNTEAFF